One sample yielded the 27 T cell receptor beta chains listed below, sequenced in a study of Tregs in tolerant kidney transplant recipients (dated by TCRdb to between 2017 and 2020). Library preparation employed the immunoSEQ multiplex PCR assay. This immuneACCESS table, as held by TCRdb, lists in-frame sequences with V and J called but not all clones. Of the missing ones, under half trace to an unresolved V gene in checked studies; the others have no known cause. The data table for this sample lists 45,000 to 55,000 clones. Of the sample, around 0.88% is held by the ten largest clones. The time point label for this specimen denotes: blood sample drawn before combined kidney and bone marrow transplant. This specimen consisted of CD4+ T cells from blood, obtained before the transplant. These receptors were collected from a human donor who received a combined kidney and bone marrow transplant.

In regard to this clone: The read falls 3 residues short of the CDR3 end, and the missing part is taken from the germline J gene. V gene TRBV23-1 combines with J gene TRBJ1-1, with TRBD1 as a possible D gene (6 bases). TRBV23-1 has ORF status, its function being uncertain. The CDR3 sequence is 20 residues long. Trimming took 0 bases from V and 1 from J, leaving 24 bases between them. The CDR3 loop reads CASSQSIGEQGESSNTEAFF. CDR3 DNA, as far as it was read: TGCGCCAGCAGTCAATCGATTGGGGAACAGGGAGAGAGTTCGAACACTGAA.

On this clone: The DNA ends 3 residues before the CDR3 does, and the rest of the CDR3 is filled in from the germline J gene. The gene calls are TRBV20-1 and TRBJ2-7; the D gene is possibly TRBD1 (6 bases). The length of the CDR3 is 13 residues. Trimming removed 5 bases at V and 0 bases at J, with 11 bases between. Germline assignment: CDR1 DFQATT and CDR2 SNEGSKA (reference sequence). CDR3 bases read: TGCAGTGCTCAAGACAGGCGCTCCTACGAG. Its translation: CSAQDRRSYE. The whole CDR3 sequence reads CSAQDRRSYEQYF.

Notes on this clone: The read falls 3 residues short of the CDR3 end, and the missing part is taken from the germline J gene. The V call is TRBV7-3, the J call TRBJ2-5, with 9 nucleotides matching TRBD1. The CDR3 is made up of 16 amino acids. V lost 1 base to trimming and J lost 4 bases; unmatched junction nucleotides: 7. Germline V gene data show CDR1 as SGHTA and CDR2 as FQGTGA. CDR3 DNA, as far as it was read: TGTGCCAGCAGCTTAATGGGACAGGGATATCCAGAGACC. Residues: CASSLMGQGYPET. The whole CDR3 sequence is CASSLMGQGYPETQYF.

In regard to this clone: Read sequence stops 3 residues before the CDR3 end, and the germline J gene provides the missing end. V usage is TRBV30 and J usage is TRBJ1-1; D remains ambiguous. CDR3 length: 11 amino acids. In germline, CDR1 is GTSNPN, CDR2 SVGIG (reference sequence). V was pared by 3 bases and J by 7 bases, with 9 bases between. This CDR3 reads CAWRDRGEAFF. CDR3 DNA, as far as it was read: TGTGCCTGGAGGGACCGGGGTGAA.

With respect to this clone: The read finishes 3 residues shy of the CDR3 end, and the germline J gene is used to complete it. The J gene is TRBJ1-5, the V gene TRBV30; 9 bases are shared with TRBD1. Trimming removed 1 base from V and 3 bases from J; junction bases left unmatched: 4. Germline loops: CDR1 GTSNPN, CDR2 SVGIG (reference sequence). This CDR3 contains 15 residues. The CDR3 sequence is CAWSGGTGHNQPQHF. CDR3 bases read: TGTGCCTGGAGTGGGGGGACAGGGCACAATCAGCCC.

Comment on this clone: The read gets to within 3 residues of the CDR3 end, and the germline J gene fills in the rest. The chain has TRBV19 and TRBJ1-6; 9 bases match TRBD1. This CDR3 region has 15 residues. CDR1 and CDR2 from the germline V gene are LNHDA and SQIVND (reference sequence). Trimming removed 5 bases from V and 7 bases from J; junction bases left unmatched: 6. The CDR3 here is CASSSRTGVNSPLHF. The sequenced part of the CDR3 DNA is TGTGCCAGTAGTTCCAGGACAGGGGTAAATTCACCC. Combining the CDR3 with reference TRBV19 and TRBJ1-6 gives the whole variable domain DGGITQSPKYLFRKEGQNVTLSCEQNLNHDAMYWYRQDPGQGLRLIYYSQIVNDFQKGDIAEGYSVSREKKESFPLTVTSAQKNPTAFYLCASSSRTGVNSPLHFGNGTRLTVT.

As regards this clone: The CDR3 end is not reached by the read, which stops 3 residues before it; the germline J gene fills it in. The gene calls are TRBV4-2 and TRBJ2-3, with 7 nucleotides matching TRBD2. The CDR3 has 15 amino acids. V shed 1 base, J shed 1 base, and the junction held 2 bases outside the gene matches. Germline V gene sequence: CDR1 LGHNA, CDR2 YNFKEQ. The CDR3 spells CASSQASGGTDTQYF. CDR3 bases read: TGTGCCAGCAGCCAAGCTAGCGGAGGCACAGATACG.

The CDR3 DNA, read in part, is TGCAGCGCCGGGGGGAGGGACTACAATGAG. This sequence encodes CSAGGRDYNE. Given in full, the CDR3 is CSAGGRDYNEQFF. This chain joins TRBV29-1 and TRBJ2-1; 7 nucleotides match TRBD2. The read ends 3 residues early relative to the CDR3; the germline J gene fills the gap. After removal of 7 bases from V and 3 bases from J, the junction contained 6 bases not matched to a gene. This CDR3 comprises 13 residues. The germline V gene encodes CDR1 SQVTM and CDR2 ANQGSEA.

Note on this clone: The CDR3 goes on 3 residues after the read ends, and that part is filled in from the germline J gene. The rearrangement uses TRBV19 and TRBJ1-5; no definite D call. The CDR3 is 13 amino acids. Trimming removed 7 bases at V and 4 bases at J, with 11 bases between. CDR1 LNHDA and CDR2 SQIVND come from the germline V gene (reference sequence). The sequenced part of the CDR3 DNA is TGTGCCAGTAAACAAGGCATTAATCAGCCC. Translated: CASKQGINQP. The complete CDR3 sequence is CASKQGINQPQHF. Together with reference TRBV19 and TRBJ1-5, the CDR3 gives the full variable domain: DGGITQSPKYLFRKEGQNVTLSCEQNLNHDAMYWYRQDPGQGLRLIYYSQIVNDFQKGDIAEGYSVSREKKESFPLTVTSAQKNPTAFYLCASKQGINQPQHFGDGTRLSIL.

In regard to this clone: The missing CDR3 end, 3 residues past where the read stops, is filled in from the germline J gene. The chain employs TRBV20-1 and TRBJ1-4; TRBD1 matches at 10 bases. The CDR3 runs 15 residues. Germline CDR1 is DFQATT and CDR2 is SNEGSKA (reference sequence). V lost 6 bases and J lost 2; bases outside the gene matches: 6. The CDR3: CSAWDRGATNEKLFF. Partial CDR3 DNA: TGCAGTGCCTGGGACAGGGGTGCCACTAATGAAAAA.

Comments on this clone: The read terminates 3 residues before the CDR3 end, so the remaining end is supplied by the germline J gene. V is TRBV29-1 and J is TRBJ2-7, with TRBD2 matching over 9 bases. Germline CDR1 and CDR2: SQVTM and ANQGSEA. This CDR3 has 14 residues. Trimming cost V 1 base and J 6 bases; bases outside gene matches: 7. CDR3 sequence reads: CSVEASGNPGEQYF. CDR3 DNA (partial): TGCAGCGTTGAAGCTAGCGGGAATCCTGGCGAG.

A word on this clone: The CDR3 is cut off 3 residues early in the read; its end comes from the germline J gene. The rearrangement joins TRBV6-1 to TRBJ1-5, with 7 nucleotides matching TRBD1. The CDR3 runs to 15 residues. The germline gives CDR1 MNHNS, CDR2 SASEGT. V lost 4 bases and J lost 2; bases outside the gene matches: 5. Incomplete CDR3 DNA: TGTGCCAGCAGTGGCGACCAGGGGGGCAATCAGCCC. It yields the protein CASSGDQGGNQP. The entire CDR3 protein reads CASSGDQGGNQPQHF.

A note on this clone: The CDR3 is cut off 3 residues early in the read; its end comes from the germline J gene. The chain combines TRBV5-1 with TRBJ2-7, with TRBD2 identical over 9 bases. Germline V lookup: CDR1 SGHRS, CDR2 YFSETQ. The CDR3 has 16 residues. V lost 4 bases, J lost 5 bases, and 13 bases stayed unmatched. CDR3 DNA (partial): TGCGCCAGCAGCAAGTCGGCGGGAGGGCCCTTCAACGAG. Translated, it gives CASSKSAGGPFNE. The full CDR3 is CASSKSAGGPFNEQYF.

As regards this clone: The CDR3 end lies 3 residues beyond the end of the read and is filled in from the germline J gene. The chain couples TRBV18 to TRBJ2-5, with D perhaps TRBD2 (5 bases). Trimming shortened V by 3 bases and J by 6 bases, and 14 bases separated the two germline ends. The CDR3 covers 14 residues. Germline V gene data show CDR1 as KGHSH and CDR2 as LQKENI. CDR3 loop: CASSPPGVLQTQYF. CDR3 DNA (partial): TGTGCCAGCTCACCCCCCGGGGTGCTGCAGACC.

Regarding this clone: The CDR3 end lies 3 residues beyond the end of the read and is filled in from the germline J gene. The genes are TRBV7-3 and TRBJ1-5; D is perhaps TRBD1 (6 bases). V dropped 5 bases and J dropped 4 bases, with 9 bases sitting between them. From germline, CDR1 is SGHTA and CDR2 FQGTGA. The CDR3 runs to 13 residues. The part of the CDR3 DNA that was read is TGTGCCAGCAGCCTACAGGGAAATCAGCCC. As protein: CASSLQGNQP. The whole CDR3 protein is CASSLQGNQPQHF.

Incomplete CDR3 DNA: TGTGCCAGCACCCGACCCGGGACAGGGCCCTACGAG. Its protein is CASTRPGTGPYE. The entire CDR3 protein reads CASTRPGTGPYEQYF. This rearrangement joins TRBV7-2 to TRBJ2-7; 9 bases map to TRBD1. The CDR3 end lies 3 residues beyond the end of the read and is filled in from the germline J gene. The CDR3 runs 15 residues. V trimming: 7 bases; J trimming: 2 bases; junction bases outside the gene matches: 9. Germline loops: CDR1 SGHTA, CDR2 FQGNSA.

About this clone itself: With the read ending 3 residues before the CDR3 end, the germline J gene is used to fill in that end. V and J are TRBV5-1 and TRBJ1-1, with 8 bases matching TRBD1. J gave up 1 base and V 4 bases, and 6 bases lay outside the gene matches. CDR1 SGHRS and CDR2 YFSETQ come from the germline V gene. The CDR3 is 15 residues long. Here the CDR3 reads CASSATGTGNTEAFF. The sequenced CDR3 bases are TGCGCCAGCAGCGCAACCGGGACAGGGAACACTGAA.

About this clone itself: The read finishes 3 residues shy of the CDR3 end, and the germline J gene is used to complete it. J is TRBJ1-1 and V is TRBV19; D call uncertain. This CDR3 has 11 amino acids. Germline V lookup: CDR1 LNHDA, CDR2 SQIVND (reference sequence). The covered CDR3 bases are TGTGCCAGTAGTGTCACATCCGAA. Translation: CASSVTSE. The whole CDR3 reads CASSVTSEAFF.

In the case of this clone: The observed sequence ends 3 residues before the CDR3 terminus, with the missing tail filled in from the germline J gene. This chain uses TRBV2 with TRBJ2-7; the D is unclear. Trimming stripped 7 bases from V and 3 bases from J, with 7 bases between. The CDR3 is made up of 11 amino acids. Germline CDR1 is SNHLY and CDR2 is FYNNEI. The sequenced CDR3 bases are TGTGCCAGCACCCTTCTCTACGAG. Amino acid sequence: CASTLLYE. The whole CDR3 sequence reads CASTLLYEQYF.

About this clone: The junction differs from germline at one of its ends, possibly a read error. The DNA ends 3 residues before the CDR3 does, and the rest of the CDR3 is filled in from the germline J gene. J is TRBJ2-2 and V is TRBV7-7; 10 nucleotides agree with TRBD1. In germline, CDR1 is SSHAT, CDR2 FNYEAQ (reference sequence). The CDR3 covers 18 residues. The covered CDR3 bases are TGTGCTAGCAGCCCGACCTCGACAGGGGGCTACCTCACCGGGGAG. Protein product: CASSPTSTGGYLTGE. The whole CDR3 region reads CASSPTSTGGYLTGELFF. Supplemented by reference TRBV7-7 and TRBJ2-2, the full variable domain reads GAGVSQSPRYKVTKRGQDVTLRCDPISSHATLYWYQQALGQGPEFLTYFNYEAQPDKSGLPSDRFSAERPEGSISTLTIQRTEQRDSAMYRCASSPTSTGGYLTGELFFGEGSRLTVL.

Concerning this clone itself: The CDR3 end falls 3 residues outside the read, so it is completed with the germline J gene. The genes are TRBV19 and TRBJ1-5, with D tentatively TRBD1 (5 bases). Germline V CDR1 and CDR2: LNHDA, SQIVND (reference sequence). CDR3 length equals 16 residues. V was clipped by 3 bases and J by 5 bases, with 17 bases between them. The CDR3 DNA, read in part, is TGTGCCAGTAGTATCCAGTACCAGGGTGGGCATCAGCCC. It specifies CASSIQYQGGHQP. The full-length CDR3 reads as CASSIQYQGGHQPQHF.

With respect to this clone: The CDR3 end is not reached by the read, which stops 3 residues before it; the germline J gene fills it in. This chain connects TRBV5-1 to TRBJ1-2, with TRBD1 as a possible D gene (5 bases). The V end was cut by 0 bases, the J end by 7 bases, with 13 bases between. Per germline, CDR1 SGHRS and CDR2 YFSETQ. This CDR3 region has 14 residues. CDR3 amino acids: CASSLGDRTSGYTF. Partial CDR3 DNA: TGCGCCAGCAGCTTGGGCGACAGAACCTCTGGC.

Concerning this clone itself: With the read ending 3 residues before the CDR3 end, the germline J gene is used to fill in that end. The V and J genes are TRBV20-1 and TRBJ1-1; D is unresolved. V dropped 0 bases and J dropped 2 bases, with 10 bases sitting between them. CDR1 is DFQATT and CDR2 is SNEGSKA in the germline V gene (reference sequence). The CDR3 is made up of 14 amino acids. The CDR3 bases that were read are TGCAGTGCTAGAGATTTCGAAGGTAACACTGAA. It encodes CSARDFEGNTE. The whole CDR3 protein reads CSARDFEGNTEAFF.

On this clone: The read ends 3 residues before the CDR3 terminus; that terminus is restored from the germline J gene. V is TRBV5-6 and J is TRBJ2-7; D ambiguous. The germline V gene encodes CDR1 SGHDT and CDR2 YYEEEE. Trimming took off 4 bases at V and 1 base at J, with 15 bases between the two ends. This CDR3 is 15 amino acids long. CDR3 in amino acids: CASSTLNALSYEQYF. The CDR3 DNA, read in part, is TGTGCCAGCAGCACCCTCAATGCCCTATCCTACGAG.

Concerning this clone: The read terminates 3 residues ahead of where the CDR3 ends, so the germline J gene completes it. The chain uses TRBV10-3 and TRBJ2-5; a possible D gene is TRBD2 (6 bases). This CDR3 is built from 15 residues. Germline CDR1 and CDR2: ENHRY and SYGVKD. Trimming stripped 5 bases from V and 2 bases from J, with 15 bases between. The part of the CDR3 DNA that was read is TGTGCCATCAGTAGGGAGGACTACCAACAAGAGACC. Residues: CAISREDYQQET. The whole CDR3 sequence is CAISREDYQQETQYF.

In regard to this clone: The read falls 3 residues short of the CDR3 end, and the missing part is taken from the germline J gene. V usage is TRBV10-2 and J usage is TRBJ2-7; D perhaps matches TRBD1 (5 bases). The germline V gene has CDR1 WSHSY and CDR2 SAAADI. This CDR3 is 13 amino acids long. V lost 3 bases and J lost 3, with 9 bases in between. CDR3 bases read: TGCGCCAGCAGTGAAGAACAGGTCTACGAG. Amino acids: CASSEEQVYE. The entire CDR3 sequence reads CASSEEQVYEQYF.

In regard to this clone: The CDR3 end lies 3 residues beyond the end of the read and is filled in from the germline J gene. The chain carries TRBV7-2 and TRBJ2-7; 8 bases line up with TRBD2. Germline loops: CDR1 SGHTA, CDR2 FQGNSA. V shed 5 bases, J shed 6 bases, and the junction held 12 bases outside the gene matches. The CDR3 extends over 15 amino acids. CDR3 amino acids: CASSLGRLAGAEQYF. The DNA read from the CDR3 is TGTGCCAGCAGCCTAGGGCGGCTAGCGGGCGCCGAG. The variable domain in full, with the rest retrieved from reference TRBV7-2 and TRBJ2-7, is GAGVSQSPSNKVTEKGKDVELRCDPISGHTALYWYRQSLGQGLEFLIYFQGNSAPDKSGLPSDRFSAERTGGSVSTLTIQRTQQEDSAVYLCASSLGRLAGAEQYFGPGTRLTVT.